This T cell receptor beta chain was documented in a study of cytomegalovirus exposure and HLA in healthy donors. The CDR3 loop spans 15 amino acids. PCR used 60 Vbeta primers and 13 Jbeta primers. Repertoires were generated with immunoSEQ multiplex PCR, while TCRdb's copy carries only in-frame clones and drops some. The table records approximately 150,000 clones, around 85% of them present only once. The chain employs TRBV21-1 and TRBJ2-7; TRBD1, the table's D call, lacks a check against the DNA. TRBV21-1 is a known pseudogene. Sequencing was carried out using PBMCs. The sequence derives from a human donor in good health. CDR3: CASSPQLGQSYEQYF. The CDR3 DNA follows: TGTGCCAGCAGCCCCCAGCTGGGCCAATCCTACGAGCAGTACTTC.